Following are 20 T cell receptor beta chains from one sample sequenced in a study of Ad26.COV2.S vaccination and SARS-CoV-2 variants. The treatment was: some 20 received Ad26.COV2.S at low or high dose, single or two shots; a few received placebo; per-sample allocation not given. The samples were gathered on day 63 after the first injection of vaccine or placebo. Using immunoSEQ multiplex PCR, the repertoire was profiled, and TCRdb retains in-frame clones only, with some absent. The table has about 280,000 clones, around 87% seen once; the top ten hold approximately 3.4%. Specimen: peripheral blood, collected in a trial of Ad26.COV2.S vaccine versus placebo. These TCRs come from a person between 18 and 65 years old who received the Ad26.COV2.S COVID-19 vaccine or a placebo.

The genes are TRBV4-1 and TRBJ2-5, with a weak D call TRBD1 (7 bases). Germline V gene sequence: CDR1 MGHRA, CDR2 YSYEKL. The V end lost 0 bases, the J end lost 6 bases, and 23 bases lay between the germline ends. The CDR3 sequence is 18 residues long. The CDR3 region is CASSQDWGDSLGGKTQYF. Written as DNA, the CDR3 is TGCGCCAGCAGCCAAGATTGGGGGGACAGTTTAGGGGGAAAGACCCAGTACTTC.

The gene calls are TRBV3-1 (or the pseudogene TRBV3-2) and TRBJ1-1; perhaps TRBD1 as D (5 bases). Germline V lookup: CDR1 LGHDT, CDR2 YNNKEL (reference sequence). This CDR3 has 13 amino acids. The germline V and J ends were trimmed by 0 bases and 11 bases, with 13 bases remaining between them. The CDR3 region is CASSQEGQTIAFF. The DNA of the CDR3 is TGTGCCAGCAGCCAAGAGGGGCAGACGATTGCTTTCTTT.

In nucleotides, the CDR3 is TGTGCCATCAGTGAGTCGCGACAGGGGATTGGAAACACCATATATTTT. Encoded protein: CAISESRQGIGNTIYF. The chain recombines TRBV10-3 with TRBJ1-3; 8 bases align to TRBD1. The trim removed 0 bases at V and 3 bases at J, leaving 4 bases unmatched. The CDR3 is 16 amino acids. From germline, CDR1 is ENHRY and CDR2 SYGVKD.

The chain couples TRBV12-3 or TRBV12-4 to TRBJ1-6, with 10 bases matching TRBD1. Losses at the gene ends were 6 bases for V and 11 bases for J; bases not matched to a gene: 4. The CDR3 has 13 amino acids. The CDR3 DNA reads as TGTGCCAGCAGACCCGGGACAGGGGCACCCCTCCACTTT. Encoded protein: CASRPGTGAPLHF.

This rearrangement joins TRBV6-2 or TRBV6-3 to TRBJ1-4; D is possibly TRBD1 (5 bases). CDR1 is MNHEY and CDR2 is SVGEGT in the germline V gene. Deletions cut 5 bases from V and 8 bases from J, with 15 bases between. This CDR3 spans 14 amino acids. As DNA, the CDR3 is TGTGCCAGCAGTACCCTATTGGGGGAAGAAAAACTGTTTTTT. It is translated as CASSTLLGEEKLFF.

The CDR3: CASSQPGQGYNEQFF. In nucleotides, the CDR3 is TGTGCCAGCAGCCAACCGGGACAGGGCTACAATGAGCAGTTCTTC. V and J are TRBV11-3 and TRBJ2-1, with TRBD1 matching 9 bases. The V gene end was trimmed by 5 bases and the J gene end by 3 bases; junction bases not matched to a gene: 5. This CDR3 contains 15 residues. Germline assignment: CDR1 SGHNT and CDR2 YENEEA.

J is TRBJ2-1 and V is TRBV18, with TRBD2 identical over 11 bases. V dropped 0 bases and J dropped 7; count of bases not matched to a gene: 5. This CDR3 is built from 16 residues. Germline V gives CDR1 KGHSH, CDR2 LQKENI. CDR3 sequence reads: CASSPPIAGGWNEQFF. As DNA, the CDR3 is TGTGCCAGCTCACCACCGATAGCGGGGGGGTGGAATGAGCAGTTCTTC.

This chain connects TRBV6-5 to TRBJ2-2; D gene uncertain. CDR1 and CDR2 (germline): MNHEY, SVGAGI. This CDR3 comprises 12 residues. V was clipped by 5 bases and J by 6 bases, with 7 bases between them. The CDR3 loop is CASSQYPGELFF. CDR3 coding DNA: TGTGCCAGCAGTCAGTACCCCGGGGAGCTGTTTTTT.

V and J are TRBV6-5 and TRBJ1-2; possibly TRBD1 for D (5 bases). CDR1 and CDR2 from the germline V gene are MNHEY and SVGAGI. The CDR3 loop spans 15 amino acids. V lost 9 bases to trimming and J lost 0 bases, with 17 bases between them. CDR3 coding DNA: TGTGCCAGTACTACCGGGGCAGTCGCTAACTATGGCTACACCTTC. Amino acid sequence: CASTTGAVANYGYTF.

The rearrangement uses TRBV13 and TRBJ2-1; D gene ambiguous. CDR1 PRHDT and CDR2 FYEKMQ come from the germline V gene (reference sequence). The CDR3 runs 12 residues. The V gene lost 0 bases and the J gene lost 8 bases, with 5 bases spanning the gap. CDR3 in DNA: TGTGCCAGCAGCTTAGGACCCTATGAGCAGTTCTTC. Amino acids: CASSLGPYEQFF.

The chain uses TRBV6-2 or TRBV6-3 and TRBJ2-5; 7 nucleotides line up with TRBD2. With 0 bases clipped from V and 1 base from J, the junction kept 5 bases outside the gene matches. In germline, CDR1 is MNHEY, CDR2 SVGEGT. The CDR3 totals 16 residues. This CDR3 is CASSYSGSSGQETQYF. The CDR3 DNA sequence: TGTGCCAGCAGTTACTCGGGTTCTAGCGGCCAAGAGACCCAGTACTTC.

The chain combines TRBV10-1 with TRBJ2-7; 10 bases agree with TRBD1. Germline CDR1 and CDR2: WNHNN and SYGVQD (reference sequence). The CDR3 runs to 14 residues. Trimming took 6 bases from V and 8 from J; bases not matched to a gene: 10. The CDR3 protein is CASRPGTGDGKQYF. The CDR3 bases are TGCGCCAGCAGGCCCGGGACAGGGGATGGGAAGCAGTACTTC.

The gene calls are TRBV5-6 and TRBJ2-7; 7 bases align to TRBD2. This CDR3 has 14 residues. Germline CDR1 reads SGHDT; CDR2 reads YYEEEE. J lost 2 bases, V lost 4 bases, and 6 bases had no gene match. Here the CDR3 reads CASSQAGTTYEQYF. The DNA for the CDR3 is TGTGCCAGCAGCCAAGCCGGGACTACCTACGAGCAGTACTTC.

V usage is TRBV27 and J usage is TRBJ2-7; D gene unclear. Germline assignment: CDR1 MNHEY and CDR2 SMNVEV (reference sequence). Trimming cost V 2 bases and J 3 bases, with 11 bases left between them. The CDR3 totals 14 residues. CDR3 protein: CASSLNSDGYEQYF. DNA of the CDR3: TGTGCCAGCAGTTTAAACTCGGACGGCTACGAGCAGTACTTC.

The V call is TRBV29-1, the J call TRBJ1-2; D gene uncertain. The CDR3 runs 11 residues. The V end lost 4 bases, the J end lost 4 bases, and 7 bases lay between the germline ends. Per germline, CDR1 SQVTM and CDR2 ANQGSEA. CDR3 in DNA: TGCAGCGTTGCAACACTCTATGGCTACACCTTC. It is translated as CSVATLYGYTF.

The gene calls are TRBV12-3 or TRBV12-4 and TRBJ2-1; D gene unclear. V was pared by 1 base and J by 9 bases, with 7 bases between. CDR3 length: 12 residues. CDR3 nucleotide sequence: TGTGCCAGCAGTTTAGGGTTGACTGAGCAGTTCTTC. It yields the protein CASSLGLTEQFF.

The chain joins TRBV5-8 to TRBJ2-7, with D tentatively TRBD2 (5 bases). The CDR3 has 14 residues. V lost 0 bases, J lost 3 bases, and 10 bases lay in between. CDR1 SGHTS and CDR2 YDEGEE come from the germline V gene. The CDR3 sequence is CASSLGLFRYEQYF. CDR3 coding DNA: TGTGCCAGCAGCTTGGGACTATTCCGCTACGAGCAGTACTTC.

The chain has TRBV5-6 and TRBJ1-2; D remains unclear. The CDR3 spans 15 residues. The V end lost 0 bases, the J end lost 1 base, and 10 bases lay between the germline ends. Germline values: CDR1 SGHDT, CDR2 YYEEEE. Here the CDR3 reads CASSLAVADNYGYTF. CDR3 nucleotide sequence: TGTGCCAGCAGCTTGGCCGTTGCTGATAACTATGGCTACACCTTC.

The chain couples TRBV28 to TRBJ1-5; no definite D call. The CDR3 has 14 residues. Trimming left V 1 base short and J 0 bases short, with 4 bases between. CDR1 is MDHEN and CDR2 is SYDVKM in the germline V gene. CDR3 amino acids: CASSLSGSNQPQHF. The DNA of the CDR3 is TGTGCCAGCAGTTTATCGGGTAGCAATCAGCCCCAGCATTTT.

This chain links TRBV6-5 with TRBJ1-4; the match to TRBD1 covers 7 bases. V lost 4 bases, J lost 7 bases, and 12 bases stayed unmatched. The CDR3 extends over 16 amino acids. Germline CDR1 is MNHEY and CDR2 is SVGAGI. The CDR3 DNA reads as TGTGCCAGCAGTTTCCTTCAGGGGGAGGACGGTGAAAAACTGTTTTTT. Its protein product is CASSFLQGEDGEKLFF.